The rows below give T cell receptor beta chains drawn from one sample of a study of T cells in Graves' hyperthyroidism and ophthalmopathy. TCRdb re-analysed the multiplex PCR reads in MiXCR, keeping a single row per CDR3 protein. The table lists over 650,000 distinct CDR3 sequences, just under 45% of them singletons. Sequenced input: peripheral blood or thyroid tissue (not recorded which). The receptors originated from an adult man with Graves' disease, either hyperthyroidism or ophthalmopathy (not recorded which). Each CDR3 is given with its conserved first and last residue. D genes are given only for firm matches. Clone size, where shown, is once, few, many, or a class for clones that have expanded.

cdr3_aa,cdr3_nt,v_call,d_call,j_call,clone_size
CATSSDGTPYSNQPQHF,TGTGCCACCAGCAGCGACGGGACACCCTATAGCAATCAGCCCCAGCATTTT,TRBV15,NA,TRBJ1-5,NA
CASEREDTEAFF,TGTGCCAGCGAGCGGGAAGACACTGAAGCTTTCTTT,TRBV6-6,NA,TRBJ1-1,NA
CASSRVHRGNYEQYF,TGTGCCAGTAGTAGAGTTCACAGGGGAAACTACGAGCAGTACTTC,TRBV19,TRBD1,TRBJ2-7,NA
CASSPLGTRNQPQHF,TGTGCCAGCAGTCCCCTAGGGACACGGAATCAGCCCCAGCATTTT,TRBV2,NA,TRBJ1-5,few
CASSTRGQAYEQYF,TGTGCCAGCAGTACCAGGGGGCAGGCCTACGAGCAGTACTTC,TRBV12-3/TRBV12-4,TRBD1,TRBJ2-7,NA
CASSLELAASYEQYF,TGTGCCAGCAGCTTAGAACTAGCGGCCTCATACGAGCAGTACTTC,TRBV7-8,TRBD2,TRBJ2-7,NA
CASSHDRGRETQYF,TGTGCCAGCAGCCATGACAGGGGCCGGGAGACCCAGTACTTC,TRBV7-9,TRBD1,TRBJ2-5,NA
CATSRAGGGYGYTF,TGTGCCACCAGCAGGGCAGGGGGCGGTTATGGCTACACCTTC,TRBV15,TRBD1,TRBJ1-2,NA
CASSLDSVNEKLFF,TGTGCCAGCAGCTTGGATTCCGTCAATGAAAAACTGTTTTTT,TRBV5-6,NA,TRBJ1-4,few
CASSLLLGQGSEQYF,TGTGCCAGCAGTTTACTGTTGGGGCAGGGGAGCGAGCAGTACTTC,TRBV16,NA,TRBJ2-7,NA